The rows below give T cell receptor beta chains drawn from one sample of a study of cytomegalovirus exposure and HLA in healthy donors. TCRdb's table, derived via immunoSEQ multiplex PCR, lists solely in-frame clones and lacks some. This repertoire comprises under 200,000 clones; its ten largest clones make up 6.5%. Specimen: PBMCs. Source of these receptors: a man younger than 40 in good health and CMV-seronegative. The conserved cysteine and the conserved F or W are not part of the CDR3 here.

V: TRBV7-6; CDR3: ASSLDPDSLSYEQY
V: TRBV5-6; CDR3: ASSPKGQARAGYEQY
V: TRBV11-3; CDR3: ASSSAAGGNTEAF
V: TRBV28; CDR3: ASSSPGDEQY
V: TRBV6-6; CDR3: ASSYGRGGEKLF
V: TRBV13; CDR3: ASSPTGGVYEQY
V: TRBV4-2; CDR3: ASSQARGAANEKLF
V: TRBV5-1; CDR3: ASSLFDSATDTQY
V: TRBV6-5; CDR3: ASRRDSAQETQY
V: TRBV18; CDR3: ASSPLGAKGGDTQY
V: TRBV10-3; CDR3: AISLSRGSGSTGTDTQY
V: TRBV6-4; CDR3: ASSLLATGDKY
V: TRBV28; CDR3: ASTPGLGQETQY
V: TRBV5-4; CDR3: ASRSLAGVAYNEQF